This is a list of T cell receptor beta chains from one sample in a study of OX40 agonist ivuxolimab in advanced cancers. The data were produced by immunoSEQ multiplex PCR, yet TCRdb's version contains in-frame clones alone and is incomplete. The sample yields more than 80,000 clones, around 94% seen once. The sample in question was CD4+ or CD8+ T cells sorted from blood, obtained in a trial of the OX40 agonist ivuxolimab. The source is an adult with an advanced solid tumor such as melanoma, head and neck, liver or kidney cancer. Each CDR3 is given with its conserved first and last residue. Each record gives: J gene, D gene, CDR3 length, clone size, V gene, CDR3 protein, CDR3 DNA. A D gene is named only where the DNA matches it firmly. Clone size is shown for a subset of rows, as once, few, many or a class of expanded clone.

TRBJ1-2 | TRBD1 | 14 | - | TRBV27 | CASSSGTGVYGYTF | TGTGCCAGCAGTTCCGGGACAGGGGTCTATGGCTACACCTTC
TRBJ2-5 | - | 17 | - | TRBV5-6 | CASSPNIRPGVQETQYF | TGTGCCAGCAGCCCAAACATCCGCCCGGGTGTACAAGAGACCCAGTACTTC
TRBJ2-7 | TRBD1 | 16 | - | TRBV6-1 | CASSEFPGQVLHEQYF | TGTGCCAGCAGTGAATTTCCGGGACAGGTTCTACACGAGCAGTACTTC
TRBJ1-5 | TRBD1 | 15 | - | TRBV7-2 | CASRRQGEGNQPQHF | TGTGCCAGCAGAAGACAGGGGGAAGGCAATCAGCCCCAGCATTTT
TRBJ2-7 | TRBD2 | 15 | - | TRBV27 | CASSLWASGSGEQYF | TGTGCCAGCAGTTTATGGGCTAGCGGGAGTGGCGAGCAGTACTTC
TRBJ1-3 | - | 17 | - | TRBV14 | CASSQDYGAGKRNTIYF | TGTGCCAGCAGCCAAGATTATGGCGCAGGGAAGAGAAACACCATATATTTT
TRBJ1-5 | - | 15 | - | TRBV19 | CASSIAGAGNQPQHF | TGTGCCAGTAGCATAGCAGGGGCGGGCAATCAGCCCCAGCATTTT
TRBJ2-3 | - | 12 | - | TRBV12-5 | CASGLGSSLQYF | TGTGCTAGTGGTTTGGGTAGCAGCCTGCAGTATTTT
TRBJ1-1 | TRBD1 | 14 | once | TRBV7-9 | CASSSSSSRDRAFF | TGTGCCAGCAGCTCTTCCTCGTCCCGGGACAGAGCTTTCTTT
TRBJ1-1 | - | 11 | - | TRBV20-1 | CSAPGDTEAFF | TGCAGTGCTCCTGGAGACACTGAAGCTTTCTTT
TRBJ2-7 | - | 13 | - | TRBV6-5 | CASSLGQTYEQYF | TGTGCCAGCAGTCTAGGACAGACCTACGAGCAGTACTTC
TRBJ2-5 | TRBD2 | 16 | - | TRBV7-2 | CASSLGAGGGGETQYF | TGTGCCAGCAGCTTAGGAGCTGGCGGGGGGGGTGAGACCCAGTACTTC
TRBJ2-5 | - | 14 | - | TRBV12-2 | CASRLAEEKETQYF | TGTGCAAGTCGCTTAGCGGAGGAAAAAGAGACCCAGTACTTC
TRBJ1-1 | - | 12 | - | TRBV2 | CASTVTSTEAFF | TGTGCCAGCACCGTTACTTCAACTGAAGCTTTCTTT
TRBJ1-4 | - | 12 | - | TRBV9 | CASSPSSEKLFF | TGTGCCAGCAGCCCAAGTAGTGAAAAACTGTTTTTT
TRBJ2-5 | - | 13 | - | TRBV5-4 | CASSLGAEETQYF | TGTGCCAGCAGCTTGGGAGCGGAAGAGACCCAGTACTTC
TRBJ1-5 | - | 13 | few | TRBV11-2 | CASSLGSNQPQHF | TGTGCCAGCAGCTTAGGGAGTAATCAGCCCCAGCATTTT
TRBJ1-1 | - | 12 | - | TRBV19 | CASSPGRVEAFF | TGTGCCAGTAGCCCGGGACGCGTTGAAGCTTTCTTT
TRBJ1-6 | - | 15 | - | TRBV6-1 | CASSEALGRVSPLHF | TGTGCCAGCAGTGAAGCGCTGGGTCGGGTGTCACCCCTCCACTTT
TRBJ1-1 | - | 11 | - | TRBV5-1 | CASSPGGEAFF | TGCGCCAGCAGCCCGGGAGGTGAAGCTTTCTTT
TRBJ2-1 | - | 12 | - | TRBV5-1 | CASREADNEQFF | TGCGCCAGCAGGGAGGCTGACAATGAGCAGTTCTTC
TRBJ2-3 | - | 12 | - | TRBV28 | CASRPLTDTQYF | TGTGCCAGCAGGCCCCTCACAGATACGCAGTATTTT
TRBJ2-4 | - | 12 | - | TRBV30 | CAWSTSSGIQYF | TGTGCCTGGAGTACTAGTTCTGGCATTCAGTACTTC
TRBJ2-1 | TRBD1 | 16 | - | TRBV2 | CASSEEGTGYSNEQFF | TGTGCCAGCAGTGAAGAGGGGACAGGGTACAGTAATGAGCAGTTCTTC
TRBJ1-3 | - | 17 | - | TRBV7-8 | CASSLVESFTSGNTIYF | TGTGCCAGCAGCTTAGTTGAGTCCTTTACCTCTGGAAACACCATATATTTT
TRBJ2-5 | - | 13 | - | TRBV27 | CASSSFGQETQYF | TGTGCCAGCAGTTCCTTCGGCCAAGAGACCCAGTACTTC
TRBJ1-5 | - | 13 | - | TRBV27 | CASSLGSNQPQHF | TGTGCCAGCAGTTTGGGAAGCAATCAGCCCCAGCATTTT
TRBJ2-1 | TRBD2 | 17 | - | TRBV5-5 | CASSYGTSGLTYNEQFF | TGTGCCAGCAGTTATGGGACTAGCGGGCTAACCTACAATGAGCAGTTCTTC
TRBJ1-1 | - | 13 | - | TRBV11-2 | CASSRRLGTEAFF | TGTGCCAGCAGCCGGAGGTTGGGAACTGAAGCTTTCTTT
TRBJ2-3 | - | 13 | - | TRBV4-1 | CASSPTPTDTQYF | TGCGCCAGCAGCCCAACCCCCACAGATACGCAGTATTTT
TRBJ2-1 | TRBD2 | 14 | - | TRBV5-1 | CASSLASGADEQFF | TGCGCCAGCAGCTTGGCTAGCGGGGCCGATGAGCAGTTCTTC
TRBJ2-3 | TRBD2 | 13 | - | TRBV2 | CASGTSPYDTQYF | TGTGCCAGCGGGACTAGCCCGTACGATACGCAGTATTTT
TRBJ2-7 | - | 14 | - | TRBV4-3 | CASSQTLSSYEQYF | TGCGCCAGCAGCCAGACTCTAAGCTCCTACGAGCAGTACTTC
TRBJ2-2 | - | 16 | - | TRBV2 | CASSERLAGPTGELFF | TGTGCCAGCAGTGAACGGTTGGCGGGACCCACCGGGGAGCTGTTTTTT
TRBJ1-2 | - | 13 | - | TRBV6-5 | CASSYGDLGGYTF | TGTGCCAGCAGTTACGGCGACTTGGGCGGCTACACCTTC
TRBJ2-7 | - | 13 | - | TRBV29-1 | CSVEDGQGYEQYF | TGCAGCGTTGAAGATGGGCAGGGTTACGAGCAGTACTTC
TRBJ2-7 | TRBD1 | 14 | few | TRBV9 | CASSPGTGPYEQYF | TGTGCCAGCAGCCCCGGGACAGGGCCCTACGAGCAGTACTTC
TRBJ1-2 | TRBD1 | 16 | - | TRBV27 | CASSSLGQGGGYGYTF | TGTGCCAGCAGTTCCCTGGGACAGGGTGGAGGCTATGGCTACACCTTC
TRBJ2-7 | TRBD1 | 13 | - | TRBV10-2 | CASSDPTGNEQYF | TGCGCCAGCAGTGACCCGACAGGGAACGAGCAGTACTTC
TRBJ2-1 | - | 12 | - | TRBV7-8 | CASRGGRDEQFF | TGTGCCAGCAGGGGGGGGCGCGATGAGCAGTTCTTC
TRBJ2-7 | - | 13 | - | TRBV9 | CASSAGTRYEQYF | TGTGCCAGCAGCGCCGGGACAAGATACGAGCAGTACTTC
TRBJ1-5 | - | 17 | - | TRBV4-3 | CASSQDLRQTSNQPQHF | TGCGCCAGCAGCCAAGATTTGCGGCAGACGAGCAATCAGCCCCAGCATTTT
TRBJ2-2 | - | 14 | - | TRBV6-1 | CASSYTSSAGELFF | TGTGCCAGCAGTTATACAAGTTCGGCCGGGGAGCTGTTTTTT
TRBJ2-1 | - | 16 | once | TRBV5-6 | CASSLSLASIVNEQFF | TGTGCCAGCAGCTTATCTTTGGCTAGCATTGTGAATGAGCAGTTCTTC